This T cell receptor (beta chain) was retrieved from a study of technical replicates of blood from a few donors. The CDR3 totals 14 residues. V gave up 4 bases and J gave up 4 bases; unmatched junction bases: 4. Germline lookup yields CDR1 MGHRA and CDR2 YSYEKL. Profiling relied on immunoSEQ multiplex PCR, and the TCRdb table lists in-frame clones only, not all of them. The sample includes 65,000 to 90,000 clones, about 90% of them seen just once. V gene TRBV4-1 combines with J gene TRBJ1-3; 7 nucleotides match TRBD1. The sample consisted of T cells isolated from PBMCs. This TCR came from a human donor in good health. Here the CDR3 DNA reads TGCGCCAGCAGCCTTTCGACAGGGGGAAACACCATATATTTT. It yields the protein CASSLSTGGNTIYF.